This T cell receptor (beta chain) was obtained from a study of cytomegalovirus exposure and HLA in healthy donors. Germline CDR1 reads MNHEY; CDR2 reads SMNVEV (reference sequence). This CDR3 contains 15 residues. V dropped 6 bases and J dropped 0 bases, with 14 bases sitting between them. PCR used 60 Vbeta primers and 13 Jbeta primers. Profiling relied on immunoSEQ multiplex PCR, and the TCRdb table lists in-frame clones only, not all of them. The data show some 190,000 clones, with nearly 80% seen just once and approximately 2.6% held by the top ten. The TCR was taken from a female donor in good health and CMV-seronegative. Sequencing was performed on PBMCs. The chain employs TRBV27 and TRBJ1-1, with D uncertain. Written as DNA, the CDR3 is TGTGCCAGCAGGACTCTGGACTCTTTGAACACTGAAGCTTTCTTT. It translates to CASRTLDSLNTEAFF.